This entry describes one T cell receptor (beta chain). This entry comes from a study of control samples from healthy donors and cancer patients. This CDR3 comprises 15 residues. After removal of 0 bases from V and 10 bases from J, the junction contained 10 bases not matched to a gene. Per germline, CDR1 MNHEY and CDR2 SVGEGT. The method was immunoSEQ multiplex PCR; TCRdb's version includes in-frame clones alone and lacks a portion of them. Of about 53,000 clones listed, about 90% are singletons. This TCR came from a man in his 60s with head and neck cancer. The sample taken for sequencing was PBMCs. The chain combines TRBV6-2 or TRBV6-3 with TRBJ2-7; 9 nucleotides match TRBD1. The CDR3 reads CASSYSGQGKTRQYF. CDR3 DNA sequence: TGTGCCAGCAGTTACTCGGGACAGGGAAAGACGCGACAGTACTTC.